Listed here are 23 T cell receptor beta chains from one sample, sequenced in a study of T cell repertoires in cytomegalovirus infection (dated by TCRdb to the late 2010s). Sequencing used an Illumina HiSeq 1500. Through fastp at Q25 and MiXCR, TCRdb rebuilt clones from the public reads, retaining in-frame beta chains. CDR3 protein duplicates are merged, each entry listing the most common genes and DNA. In this sample the table shows around 800,000 distinct CDR3 sequences, about 33% of which occur a single time. Jointly, the top ten make up around 12% of the sample. These receptors have no identified antigens. The treatment or condition label, read with the paper, signifies: in vitro stimulation with specific CMV peptide epitopes to enrich CMV-specific T cells. Specimen: cultured CD8+ T cells from PBMCs, collected from culture after CMV antigen stimulation. These receptors were taken from a human donor in good health (CMV status not recorded). Some clones in this sample may be carry-over from other donors' samples.

This clonotype has only one observation. One junction end does not reproduce the germline sequence, and a read error may be involved. V is TRBV7-9 and J is TRBJ1-2; D may be TRBD1 (6 bases). The CDR3 is 11 residues long. Germline V gives CDR1 SEHNR, CDR2 FQNEAQ (reference sequence). The CDR3 loop is CASSLSGQKSF. The CDR3 DNA follows: TGTGCCAGCTCCCTCTCCGGACAGAAGTCCTTC.

This clonotype was counted at least ten times. The J gene is TRBJ2-5, the V gene TRBV7-6; 9 bases align to TRBD2. Germline CDR1 and CDR2: SGHVS and FNYEAQ. The V segment lost 4 bases and the J segment 5 bases; nucleotides outside the gene matches: 8. The CDR3 runs 15 residues. The CDR3 here is CASSYSGGGLETQYF. CDR3 bases: TGTGCCAGCAGCTATAGCGGGGGAGGTCTGGAGACCCAGTACTTC.

The chain uses TRBV5-4 and TRBJ1-1, with 9 bases lining up with TRBD1. Germline assignment: CDR1 SGHNT and CDR2 YYREEE (reference sequence). V shed 2 bases, J shed 7 bases, and the junction held 3 bases outside the gene matches. The CDR3 extends over 13 amino acids. This CDR3 is CASSLQGANEAFF. Written as DNA, the CDR3 is TGTGCCAGCAGCTTACAGGGGGCGAATGAAGCTTTCTTT.

Only a few counts were recorded for this clonotype. The rearrangement uses TRBV7-6 and TRBJ2-1; 9 nucleotides agree with TRBD1. The CDR3 is 16 residues long. The germline V gene encodes CDR1 SGHVS and CDR2 FNYEAQ. Trimming took 2 bases from V and 3 from J; bases not matched to a gene: 5. Here the CDR3 reads CASSLTGTGYYNEQFF. The CDR3 DNA reads TGTGCCAGCAGCTTAACCGGGACAGGGTACTACAATGAGCAGTTCTTC.

This chain links TRBV7-9 with TRBJ1-1; D is unclear. V gave up 9 bases and J gave up 5 bases, with 10 bases separating them. Looked up from germline, CDR1 is SEHNR and CDR2 is FQNEAQ (reference sequence). The CDR3 runs 11 residues. In nucleotides, the CDR3 is TGTGCCAGTACGTGGAGGACTGAAGCTTTCTTT. Translating gives CASTWRTEAFF. The complete variable domain, with remaining parts taken from reference TRBV7-9 and TRBJ1-1, reads DTGVSQNPRHKITKRGQNVTFRCDPISEHNRLYWYRQTLGQGPEFLTYFQNEAQLEKSRLLSDRFSAERPKGSFSTLEIQRTEQGDSAMYLCASTWRTEAFFGQGTRLTVV.

There are a few counts of this clonotype. The rearrangement joins TRBV25-1 to TRBJ2-5, with a tentative D call TRBD1 (5 bases). With 3 bases removed from V and 3 bases from J, the gap between germline ends came to 14 bases. This CDR3 is built from 15 residues. The V gene's germline CDR1 is MGHDK and CDR2 SYGVNS. CDR3 amino acids: CASSDHRTLKETQYF. CDR3 DNA: TGTGCCAGCAGTGATCATAGGACACTGAAAGAGACCCAGTACTTC.

In this sample, this clonotype turned up many times. The chain employs TRBV6-5 and TRBJ1-1; D ambiguous. Germline CDR1 is MNHEY and CDR2 is SVGAGI. The V and J ends lost 4 bases and 5 bases respectively, with 14 bases between them. This CDR3 region has 14 residues. CDR3 sequence reads: CASSSLTSRTEAFF. DNA for the CDR3: TGTGCCAGCAGTTCCCTGACTTCGCGTACTGAAGCTTTCTTT.

The J gene is TRBJ2-5, the V gene TRBV2; 13 nucleotides line up with TRBD2. Per the germline V gene, CDR1 is SNHLY and CDR2 is FYNNEI. CDR3 size: 16 residues. V was pared by 2 bases and J by 5 bases, with 5 bases of the junction left unmatched. The CDR3 DNA reads as TGTGCCAGCAGTGAAAGGACTAGCGGGGGTGGCGAGACCCAGTACTTC. The encoded protein is CASSERTSGGGETQYF.

This chain connects TRBV10-3 to TRBJ2-3, with D unclear. In germline, CDR1 is ENHRY, CDR2 SYGVKD. This CDR3 spans 14 amino acids. V gave up 2 bases and J gave up 2 bases, with 8 bases separating them. The CDR3 loop reads CAISEPRSTDTQYF. The DNA for the CDR3 is TGTGCCATCAGTGAGCCCAGATCCACAGATACGCAGTATTTT.

Only a few counts were recorded for this clonotype. V and J are TRBV6-1 and TRBJ1-1, with D perhaps TRBD1 (6 bases). The CDR3 extends over 15 amino acids. The germline V and J ends were trimmed by 2 bases and 6 bases, with 16 bases remaining between them. Germline CDR1 MNHNS, CDR2 SASEGT. CDR3 sequence (DNA): TGTGCCAGCAGTGAAACAGGGCGGATGTCCGCTGAAGCTTTCTTT. Its protein product is CASSETGRMSAEAFF.

CDR3: CASSPRTGVDGYTF. The CDR3 DNA follows: TGTGCCAGCAGCCCCCGGACCGGGGTTGACGGCTACACCTTC. The gene calls are TRBV7-8 and TRBJ1-2; no reliable D call. V was shortened by 5 bases and J by 8 bases, with 18 bases between the two germline ends. Germline V gene data show CDR1 as SGHVS and CDR2 as FQNEAQ. This CDR3 region has 14 residues.

This clonotype has a handful of counts. The V call is TRBV7-9, the J call TRBJ1-1; 7 bases align to TRBD1. The V gene end was trimmed by 1 base and the J gene end by 6 bases; junction bases not matched to a gene: 5. CDR1 SEHNR and CDR2 FQNEAQ come from the germline V gene (reference sequence). The CDR3 covers 14 residues. Here the CDR3 DNA reads TGTGCCAGCAGCTTAGGACAGGGCTACGCTGAAGCTTTCTTT. Its translation is CASSLGQGYAEAFF.

This clonotype was seen many times. The genes are TRBV28 and TRBJ2-3, with 7 bases matching TRBD2. The junction had 8 bases not matched to a gene; V was cut back by 5 bases and J by 0 bases. This CDR3 contains 16 residues. Germline values: CDR1 MDHEN, CDR2 SYDVKM. CDR3 protein: CASSAGGVYSTDTQYF. CDR3 DNA: TGTGCCAGCAGTGCTGGGGGGGTTTATAGCACAGATACGCAGTATTTT.

This clonotype was recorded at least ten times. V usage is TRBV7-8 and J usage is TRBJ1-3; D might be TRBD1 (5 bases). With 8 bases removed from V and 0 bases from J, the gap between germline ends came to 11 bases. This CDR3 region has 14 residues. Germline V gives CDR1 SGHVS, CDR2 FQNEAQ. In DNA form, the CDR3 reads TGTGCCAGCGGGAGGGGCGGCTCTGGAAACACCATATATTTT. This sequence encodes CASGRGGSGNTIYF.

The rearrangement uses TRBV19 and TRBJ2-2, with 11 bases aligning to TRBD2. After removal of 5 bases from V and 3 bases from J, the junction contained 8 bases not matched to a gene. The CDR3 loop spans 17 amino acids. Looked up from germline, CDR1 is LNHDA and CDR2 is SQIVND (reference sequence). This chain's CDR3 is CASSAASSGGYTGELFF. In DNA form, the CDR3 reads TGTGCCAGTAGTGCCGCCTCTAGCGGGGGGTACACCGGGGAGCTGTTTTTT.

The chain has TRBV4-1 and TRBJ1-4, with no clear D. With 2 bases removed from V and 12 bases from J, the gap between germline ends came to 13 bases. The CDR3 loop spans 13 amino acids. The germline gives CDR1 MGHRA, CDR2 YSYEKL. Here the CDR3 DNA reads TGCGCCAGCAGCCAATATCTTCCTACTCAACTGTTTTTT. Encoded protein: CASSQYLPTQLFF.

Only one count was recorded for this clonotype. The CDR3 DNA reads as TGTGCCAGCAGCCCCTCCGCGGCAGGACATAGCAATCAGCCCCAGCATTTT. The encoded protein is CASSPSAAGHSNQPQHF. The J gene is TRBJ1-5, the V gene TRBV7-2, with D possibly being TRBD1 (5 bases). With 5 bases removed from V and 0 bases from J, the gap between germline ends came to 17 bases. The CDR3 spans 17 residues. Germline values: CDR1 SGHTA, CDR2 FQGNSA.

This clonotype was counted a few times. The rearrangement joins TRBV7-2 to TRBJ1-1, with D tentatively TRBD1 (5 bases). The V end was cut by 7 bases, the J end by 7 bases, with 13 bases between. Per the germline V gene, CDR1 is SGHTA and CDR2 is FQGNSA. This CDR3 is 12 amino acids long. CDR3 sequence reads: CASTFPGREAFF. The CDR3 nucleotides are TGTGCCAGCACCTTTCCGGGGCGTGAAGCTTTCTTT.

This chain connects TRBV28 to TRBJ2-7, with 7 bases matching TRBD1. Germline V lookup: CDR1 MDHEN, CDR2 SYDVKM. V shed 5 bases and J 6 bases; nucleotides not matched to a gene: 10. The CDR3 runs to 14 residues. The DNA of the CDR3 is TGTGCCAGCAGTCCTAGGACAGGCGTGTCCGAGCAGTACGTC. This encodes CASSPRTGVSEQYV.

Ten or more counts support this clonotype. The rearrangement uses TRBV2 and TRBJ2-7; D uncertain. The germline CDR1 and CDR2 sequences are SNHLY and FYNNEI. V lost 6 bases and J lost 3, with 3 bases in between. This CDR3 comprises 10 residues. The CDR3 loop reads CASSGYEQYV. Written as DNA, the CDR3 is TGTGCCAGCAGCGGCTACGAGCAGTACGTC.

This clonotype turned up a few times. This sequence joins TRBV12-3 or TRBV12-4 and TRBJ1-1; D uncertain. V was clipped by 5 bases and J by 4 bases, with 20 bases between them. The CDR3 has 16 residues. The CDR3 spells CASSRWEPGEGTEAFF. CDR3 sequence (DNA): TGTGCCAGCAGTAGGTGGGAACCCGGCGAGGGCACTGAAGCTTTCTTT.

The chain couples TRBV6-5 to TRBJ1-1; maybe TRBD1 (5 bases). This CDR3 has 13 amino acids. Germline V gene sequence: CDR1 MNHEY, CDR2 SVGAGI. V lost 7 bases and J lost 1, with 10 bases in between. The CDR3 region is CASTLDRNTEAFF. The CDR3, as DNA: TGTGCCAGCACCCTCGACAGGAACACTGAAGCTTTCTTT.

The chain employs TRBV7-9 and TRBJ2-1; D unclear. In germline, CDR1 is SEHNR, CDR2 FQNEAQ (reference sequence). V was clipped by 5 bases and J by 6 bases, with 8 bases between them. The CDR3 contains 12 residues. The chain's CDR3 is CASSPPINEQFF. CDR3 sequence (DNA): TGTGCCAGCAGCCCGCCAATCAATGAGCAGTTCTTC.